Presented here are 17 T cell receptor beta chains from one specimen sequenced in a study of graft-versus-host responses after intestinal transplantation. Sequencing was performed with immunoSEQ multiplex PCR; in TCRdb, only in-frame clones are kept and a portion is missing. The repertoire holds 8,500 to 11,000 clones, with about 31% as singletons. Source: alloreactive CD4+ T cells from a mixed lymphocyte reaction culture, taken before transplantation. Subset in this sample: CFSE-low proliferating T cells sorted from approximately six-day pre-transplant mixed lymphocyte reaction (GvH or HvG direction). These receptors all come from a human patient who was an organ donor for intestinal transplantation.

The genes are TRBV11-3 and TRBJ2-2, with 11 nucleotides matching TRBD2. With V trimmed by 6 bases and J by 3 bases, 3 bases remained unmatched. Germline lookup yields CDR1 SGHNT and CDR2 YENEEA. There are 15 residues in the CDR3. CDR3 nucleotide sequence: TGTGCCAGCAGTTCTAGCGGGGGGTACACCGGGGAGCTGTTTTTT. This codes for CASSSSGGYTGELFF.

This clone was observed a single time. V usage is TRBV19 and J usage is TRBJ2-5, with 7 bases fitting TRBD1. V was pared by 9 bases and J by 2 bases, with 6 bases of the junction left unmatched. This CDR3 contains 13 residues. CDR1 LNHDA and CDR2 SQIVND come from the germline V gene (reference sequence). The CDR3 is CASSRDRQETQYF. The CDR3 nucleotides are TGTGCCAGCTCCCGGGACAGACAAGAGACCCAGTACTTC.

The gene calls are TRBV9 and TRBJ2-3, with a tentative D call TRBD1 (5 bases). CDR1 SGDLS and CDR2 YYNGEE come from the germline V gene. The CDR3 loop spans 15 amino acids. V lost 3 bases to trimming and J lost 0 bases, with 11 bases between them. CDR3 amino acids: CASSALGASTDTQYF. CDR3 coding DNA: TGTGCCAGCAGCGCCTTAGGGGCCAGCACAGATACGCAGTATTTT. Variable domain in full (rest from reference TRBV9 and TRBJ2-3): DSGVTQTPKHLITATGQRVTLRCSPRSGDLSVYWYQQSLDQGLQFLIQYYNGEERAKGNILERFSAQQFPDLHSELNLSSLELGDSALYFCASSALGASTDTQYFGPGTRLTVL.

This clone was observed a handful of times. The rearrangement uses TRBV4-3 and TRBJ2-2; 11 nucleotides match TRBD2. Germline V gives CDR1 LGHNA, CDR2 YSLEER. With 3 bases clipped from V and 2 bases from J, the junction kept 8 bases outside the gene matches. The CDR3 length is 18 residues. Here the CDR3 reads CASSHISSGGHNTGELFF. The CDR3 nucleotides are TGCGCCAGCAGCCATATATCTAGCGGGGGGCACAACACCGGGGAGCTGTTTTTT.

This chain uses TRBV4-1 with TRBJ2-7; 7 bases align to TRBD1. There are 14 residues in the CDR3. J was trimmed by 3 bases and V by 1 base; bases with no gene match: 3. Germline V CDR1 and CDR2: MGHRA, YSYEKL. This CDR3 reads CASSQVSGGYEQYF. The CDR3 DNA reads as TGCGCCAGCAGCCAAGTGTCAGGGGGCTACGAGCAGTACTTC.

This clone was seen just once. V gene TRBV7-2 combines with J gene TRBJ1-2; D gene ambiguous. Germline V gene lookup returns CDR1 SGHTA and CDR2 FQGNSA. The CDR3 spans 15 residues. V lost 3 bases and J 2 bases, leaving 13 bases between the germline ends. The chain's CDR3 is CASSFMTDSNYGYTF. CDR3 in DNA: TGTGCCAGCAGCTTTATGACGGACTCAAACTATGGCTACACCTTC.

Judged by abundance, this clone is medium-sized (0.01 to 0.1%). The V gene is TRBV7-2, the J gene TRBJ2-3; the D is unclear. Deletions cut 2 bases from V and 5 bases from J, with 14 bases between. Germline V gene sequence: CDR1 SGHTA, CDR2 FQGNSA. The CDR3 runs 15 residues. The CDR3 here is CASSLLSLAVDTQYF. CDR3 nucleotide sequence: TGTGCCAGCAGCTTATTATCATTGGCGGTAGATACGCAGTATTTT.

The chain joins TRBV7-8 to TRBJ1-6; maybe TRBD1 (5 bases). The ends were cut back, 0 bases at V and 7 bases at J, with 13 bases in the middle. Germline assignment: CDR1 SGHVS and CDR2 FQNEAQ. This CDR3 spans 16 amino acids. The CDR3 sequence: CASSLAGGIGNSPLHF. CDR3 DNA sequence: TGTGCCAGCAGCTTAGCTGGGGGGATCGGGAATTCACCCCTCCACTTT. Variable domain in full (rest from reference TRBV7-8 and TRBJ1-6): GAGVSQSPRYKVAKRGQDVALRCDPISGHVSLFWYQQALGQGPEFLTYFQNEAQLDKSGLPSDRFFAERPEGSVSTLKIQRTQQEDSAVYLCASSLAGGIGNSPLHFGNGTRLTVT.

The chain recombines TRBV28 with TRBJ1-5; 8 bases are a match to TRBD1. The germline V gene has CDR1 MDHEN and CDR2 SYDVKM. CDR3 length equals 15 residues. Germline trimming cut 4 bases from V and 2 bases from J; bases unmatched to any gene: 4. The CDR3 here is CASSSGGRGNQPQHF. CDR3 in DNA: TGTGCCAGCAGTTCAGGGGGCAGGGGCAATCAGCCCCAGCATTTT.

V gene TRBV7-2 combines with J gene TRBJ1-6; the D is unclear. CDR3 size: 14 residues. Germline CDR1 is SGHTA and CDR2 is FQGNSA. The V end lost 6 bases, the J end lost 7 bases, and 13 bases lay between the germline ends. The CDR3 reads CASSFHRLNSPLHF. The DNA for the CDR3 is TGTGCCAGCAGTTTCCATAGGCTCAATTCACCCCTCCACTTT. Full variable domain (rest looked up from reference TRBV7-2 and TRBJ1-6): GAGVSQSPSNKVTEKGKDVELRCDPISGHTALYWYRQSLGQGLEFLIYFQGNSAPDKSGLPSDRFSAERTGGSVSTLTIQRTQQEDSAVYLCASSFHRLNSPLHFGNGTRLTVT.

The CDR3 is CASSLLGSRGKNIQYF. Written as DNA, the CDR3 is TGTGCCAGCAGTCTGCTGGGCTCCCGGGGCAAAAACATTCAGTACTTC. The gene calls are TRBV5-4 and TRBJ2-4; a weak D match, TRBD2 (5 bases). Germline V gene sequence: CDR1 SGHNT, CDR2 YYREEE (reference sequence). Deletions cut 5 bases from V and 3 bases from J, with 18 bases between. This CDR3 has 16 amino acids.

This chain connects TRBV5-5 to TRBJ2-5, with D possibly being TRBD1 (8 bases). V lost 6 bases and J lost 4, with 25 bases in between. In germline, CDR1 is SGHKS, CDR2 YYEKEE (reference sequence). This CDR3 is built from 17 residues. The DNA of the CDR3 is TGTGCCAGCACCCTGGAGCGGGGCGCAGGGGGCCCAGAGACCCAGTACTTC. Residues: CASTLERGAGGPETQYF.

This clone was detected a few times. The chain links TRBV30 to TRBJ1-1; D is unclear. Germline loops: CDR1 GTSNPN, CDR2 SVGIG (reference sequence). Trimming stripped 2 bases from V and 0 bases from J, with 4 bases between. The CDR3 is 12 residues long. CDR3 DNA sequence: TGTGCCTGGAGTCCCTTGAACACTGAAGCTTTCTTT. Residues: CAWSPLNTEAFF.

This clone was observed a few times. The chain recombines TRBV9 with TRBJ2-7; 8 bases align to TRBD1. Per the germline V gene, CDR1 is SGDLS and CDR2 is YYNGEE. The CDR3 length is 14 residues. Trimming removed 3 bases from V and 3 bases from J; junction bases left unmatched: 5. The CDR3: CASSETGGNYEQYF. Written as DNA, the CDR3 is TGTGCCAGCAGCGAAACAGGGGGGAACTACGAGCAGTACTTC.

This clone was seen a handful of times. The chain employs TRBV30 and TRBJ1-6; a weak D match, TRBD1 (6 bases). CDR1 and CDR2 from the germline V gene are GTSNPN and SVGIG (reference sequence). CDR3 length equals 15 residues. V was cut by 0 bases and J by 8 bases, with 14 bases left in between. The CDR3 nucleotides are TGTGCCTGGAGTGTTGGGGGGGGGCGCGATTCACCCCTCCACTTT. Translating gives CAWSVGGGRDSPLHF. Variable domain in full (rest from reference TRBV30 and TRBJ1-6): SQTIHQWPATLVQPVGSPLSLECTVEGTSNPNLYWYRQAAGRGLQLLFYSVGIGQISSEVPQNLSASRPQDRQFILSSKKLLLSDSGFYLCAWSVGGGRDSPLHFGNGTRLTVT.

V and J are TRBV10-3 and TRBJ1-3, with D possibly matching TRBD1 (5 bases). Trimming left V 10 bases short and J 1 base short, with 14 bases between. Germline-derived CDR1 and CDR2 are ENHRY and SYGVKD. CDR3 length: 14 amino acids. The chain's CDR3 is CATRPGQSGNTIYF. Written as DNA, the CDR3 is TGTGCCACCAGGCCTGGACAATCTGGAAACACCATATATTTT.

This clone was found a few times. V gene TRBV7-9 combines with J gene TRBJ1-4; 9 nucleotides match TRBD1. CDR3 length: 14 residues. In germline, CDR1 is SEHNR, CDR2 FQNEAQ (reference sequence). With 7 bases clipped from V and 2 bases from J, the junction kept 2 bases outside the gene matches. This CDR3 is CASIGQGTNEKLFF. The CDR3 region has the DNA TGTGCCAGCATCGGACAGGGGACTAATGAAAAACTGTTTTTT.